Below are 18 T cell receptor beta chains sequenced from a single sample in a study of shared T cell receptors in the human thymus. Using immunoSEQ multiplex PCR, the repertoire was profiled, and TCRdb retains in-frame clones only, with some absent. The sample contains hundreds of thousands of clones, approximately 95% of which appear only once. The sample comprised thymocytes. The receptor source for this set is a human donor.

This clone was observed once. CDR3 protein: CASSFKAGHSYEQYF. Written as DNA, the CDR3 is TGTGCCAGCAGCTTCAAGGCGGGACACTCCTACGAGCAGTACTTC. This chain uses TRBV7-9 with TRBJ2-7; D possibly uses TRBD1 or TRBD2 (6 bases each). V lost 3 bases and J 0 bases, leaving 12 bases between the germline ends. CDR1 SEHNR and CDR2 FQNEAQ come from the germline V gene (reference sequence). The CDR3 runs 15 residues.

The chain couples TRBV30 to TRBJ1-1; no firm D call. This CDR3 comprises 11 residues. Looked up from germline, CDR1 is GTSNPN and CDR2 is SVGIG (reference sequence). Trimming took 2 bases from V and 6 from J, leaving 7 bases between them. The CDR3 is CAWSQRPEAFF. The CDR3 region has the DNA TGTGCCTGGAGTCAGAGGCCTGAAGCTTTCTTT.

The rearrangement links TRBV6-5 to TRBJ2-3; 9 nucleotides line up with TRBD2. Trimming removed 4 bases from V and 3 bases from J; junction bases left unmatched: 5. The germline V gene has CDR1 MNHEY and CDR2 SVGAGI. This CDR3 is built from 15 residues. The CDR3 sequence: CASSFLSGSTDTQYF. CDR3 nucleotide sequence: TGTGCCAGCAGTTTCCTTAGCGGGAGTACAGATACGCAGTATTTT.

The genes are TRBV27 and TRBJ1-4; D perhaps matches TRBD1 (5 bases). Trimming shortened V by 2 bases and J by 4 bases, and 11 bases separated the two germline ends. Per the germline V gene, CDR1 is MNHEY and CDR2 is SMNVEV (reference sequence). This CDR3 is 15 amino acids long. CDR3: CASSLETALNEKLFF. CDR3 sequence (DNA): TGTGCCAGCAGTTTAGAGACAGCCCTTAATGAAAAACTGTTTTTT.

This rearrangement joins TRBV19 to TRBJ2-1; the D is unclear. The CDR3 sequence is 16 residues long. The germline CDR1 and CDR2 sequences are LNHDA and SQIVND (reference sequence). V lost 4 bases, J lost 0 bases, and 13 bases lay in between. The CDR3 nucleotides are TGTGCCAGTAGTAGTGCCGGGCTGAGCTCCTACAATGAGCAGTTCTTC. Translating it yields CASSSAGLSSYNEQFF.

The rearrangement links TRBV10-3 to TRBJ2-7; tentative D call: TRBD1 (6 bases). Germline CDR1 reads ENHRY; CDR2 reads SYGVKD. Trimming stripped 6 bases from V and 3 bases from J, with 18 bases between. CDR3 length: 15 amino acids. The CDR3 DNA follows: TGTGCCATCAGGGACAGCCAGAAACGGGACTACGAGCAGTACTTC. Protein product: CAIRDSQKRDYEQYF.

This clone was recorded only once. The gene calls are TRBV7-9 and TRBJ2-3; D may be TRBD2 (5 bases). Trimming took 6 bases from V and 3 from J, leaving 13 bases between them. The CDR3 loop spans 14 amino acids. Germline V lookup: CDR1 SEHNR, CDR2 FQNEAQ (reference sequence). This CDR3 reads CASSEVRGTDTQYF. In nucleotides, the CDR3 is TGTGCCAGCAGTGAAGTACGGGGAACAGATACGCAGTATTTT.

V is TRBV7-8 and J is TRBJ1-1, with TRBD1 identical over 8 bases. The CDR3 sequence is 15 residues long. V lost 5 bases to trimming and J lost 5 bases; unmatched junction nucleotides: 10. Germline CDR1 and CDR2: SGHVS and FQNEAQ. CDR3 loop: CASSIRQGRKTEAFF. The CDR3 DNA follows: TGTGCCAGCAGCATCCGACAGGGGAGGAAAACTGAAGCTTTCTTT.

The V gene is TRBV28, the J gene TRBJ2-1; TRBD1 matches at 7 bases. The CDR3 contains 14 residues. Trimming cost V 6 bases and J 6 bases; bases outside gene matches: 8. CDR1 and CDR2 (germline): MDHEN, SYDVKM. CDR3 sequence (DNA): TGTGCCAGCAGAACCCCCAGGGGGAGCAATGAGCAGTTCTTC. It translates to CASRTPRGSNEQFF.

The chain has TRBV9 and TRBJ2-3; D is possibly TRBD1 or TRBD2 (5 bases each). This CDR3 has 18 residues. Trimming took off 3 bases at V and 6 bases at J, with 26 bases between the two ends. The V gene's germline CDR1 is SGDLS and CDR2 YYNGEE. The CDR3 is CASSGFDDRDPKADTQYF. The CDR3 DNA sequence: TGTGCCAGCAGCGGGTTTGATGACCGGGACCCGAAGGCGGATACGCAGTATTTT.

This rearrangement joins TRBV9 to TRBJ1-1; tentatively, D is TRBD1 (6 bases). The ends were cut back, 4 bases at V and 3 bases at J, with 16 bases in the middle. The CDR3 runs 15 residues. Per the germline V gene, CDR1 is SGDLS and CDR2 is YYNGEE. The chain's CDR3 is CASSPEGGEDTEAFF. The CDR3 DNA is TGTGCCAGCAGCCCCGAAGGGGGGGAGGACACTGAAGCTTTCTTT.

V is TRBV6-6 and J is TRBJ2-7; D might be TRBD1 (6 bases). V lost 5 bases to trimming and J lost 5 bases, with 13 bases between them. Germline V gene data show CDR1 as MNHNY and CDR2 as SVGAGI (reference sequence). This CDR3 spans 13 amino acids. Written as DNA, the CDR3 is TGTGCCAGCAGTCCTTTCAGGGGTCACGAGCAGTACTTC. This gives the protein CASSPFRGHEQYF.

J is TRBJ2-1 and V is TRBV7-2; TRBD2 matches at 7 bases. J gave up 5 bases and V 3 bases, and 16 bases lay outside the gene matches. The germline V gene encodes CDR1 SGHTA and CDR2 FQGNSA. This CDR3 comprises 18 residues. In DNA form, the CDR3 reads TGTGCCAGCAGCTTTTTGTGTTGGCCTGGCGGGGGAAACAATGAGCAGTTCTTC. Translated, it gives CASSFLCWPGGGNNEQFF.

This rearrangement joins TRBV28 to TRBJ2-7; D might be TRBD2 (5 bases). The germline V gene has CDR1 MDHEN and CDR2 SYDVKM. V was clipped by 6 bases and J by 4 bases, with 22 bases between them. The CDR3 loop spans 16 amino acids. The CDR3 DNA sequence: TGTGCCAGCAGGCTCCAGCGGAGTCCCCTTTTTTACGAGCAGTACTTC. Protein product: CASRLQRSPLFYEQYF.

This clone was detected only once. The chain employs TRBV10-2 and TRBJ2-2; D not resolved. Looked up from germline, CDR1 is WSHSY and CDR2 is SAAADI. The CDR3 is 12 residues long. Trimming took off 3 bases at V and 3 bases at J, with 2 bases between the two ends. The CDR3: CASSDYTGELFF. DNA of the CDR3: TGCGCCAGCAGTGATTACACCGGGGAGCTGTTTTTT.

The gene calls are TRBV7-9 and TRBJ2-7; D remains ambiguous. Germline V gene sequence: CDR1 SEHNR, CDR2 FQNEAQ (reference sequence). V lost 0 bases, J lost 0 bases, and 12 bases lay in between. The CDR3 is 16 residues long. CDR3: CASSLARSTSSYEQYF. CDR3 in DNA: TGTGCCAGCAGCTTAGCGCGGAGCACGAGCTCCTACGAGCAGTACTTC.

As concerns this clone: One end of the junction is discordant with germline, which a read error may explain. The genes are TRBV6-5 and TRBJ1-1, with TRBD1 as a possible D gene (5 bases). The germline V gene has CDR1 MNHEY and CDR2 SVGAGI. The CDR3 has 15 residues. CDR3 nucleotides: TGTACCAGCAGTTACTCGAGGGGAGTTAGCACTGAAGCTTTCTTT. It codes for CTSSYSRGVSTEAFF.

V is TRBV21-1 and J is TRBJ2-6. TRBV21-1 is noted as a pseudogene. The CDR3 loop spans 15 amino acids. The CDR3 sequence is CASKSASSGANVLTF. CDR3 in DNA: TGTGCCAGCAAGTCTGCAAGCTCTGGGGCCAACGTCCTGACTTTC.